This passage covers 7 T cell receptor beta chains from one sample sequenced in a study of shared clonotypes between healthy human individuals. The protocol was immunoSEQ multiplex PCR, while the TCRdb copy is restricted to in-frame clones and leaves out a portion. Of roughly 2.1 million clones in the sample, about 92% are singletons; the top ten hold under 2%. Naivety among CD8 cells was defined by CD45RO negativity and positive CCR7 selection, thereby excluding terminally differentiated effector memory CD45RA+ cells. The specimen sequenced was naive CD8+ T cells from PBMCs. The source of these receptors is a man in his late teens or twenties in good health. Some clones in this sample may be carry-over from other donors' samples.

This sequence joins TRBV5-1 and TRBJ2-7; TRBD2 agrees at 11 bases. CDR3 size: 17 residues. Germline V lookup: CDR1 SGHRS, CDR2 YFSETQ. Losses at the gene ends were 0 bases for V and 3 bases for J; bases not matched to a gene: 8. The CDR3 spells CASSLAGVLAGGYEQYF. The CDR3 DNA sequence: TGCGCCAGCAGCTTGGCCGGGGTCCTAGCGGGAGGCTACGAGCAGTACTTC.

This chain connects TRBV15 to TRBJ2-1; 7 bases agree with TRBD2. This CDR3 is 13 amino acids long. The V segment lost 0 bases and the J segment 7 bases; nucleotides outside the gene matches: 0. The germline gives CDR1 LNHNV, CDR2 YYDKDF (reference sequence). CDR3 bases: TGTGCCACCAGCAGAGAGGGAGGGAATGAGCAGTTCTTC. It specifies CATSREGGNEQFF. The entire variable domain, with the rest obtained from reference TRBV15 and TRBJ2-1, is as follows: DAMVIQNPRYQVTQFGKPVTLSCSQTLNHNVMYWYQQKSSQAPKLLFHYYDKDFNNEADTPDNFQSRRPNTSFCFLDIRSPGLGDTAMYLCATSREGGNEQFFGPGTRLTVL.

The chain couples TRBV29-1 to TRBJ2-1, with 9 bases fitting TRBD2. J lost 5 bases, V lost 3 bases, and 8 bases had no gene match. The CDR3 extends over 15 amino acids. CDR1 and CDR2 (germline): SQVTM, ANQGSEA. CDR3 amino acids: CSVDDPAGGNNEQFF. Written as DNA, the CDR3 is TGCAGCGTTGATGACCCGGCGGGAGGGAACAATGAGCAGTTCTTC.

This clone was recorded only once. This sequence joins TRBV28 and TRBJ2-5; D is unclear. The V end lost 3 bases, the J end lost 1 base, and 15 bases lay between the germline ends. CDR1 MDHEN and CDR2 SYDVKM come from the germline V gene. The CDR3 consists of 16 residues. The CDR3 protein is CASSLRPLTLQETQYF. The CDR3 bases are TGTGCCAGCAGTTTGAGACCTCTCACCCTCCAAGAGACCCAGTACTTC. The full variable domain, its missing parts supplied by reference TRBV28 and TRBJ2-5, is DVKVTQSSRYLVKRTGEKVFLECVQDMDHENMFWYRQDPGLGLRLIYFSYDVKMKEKGDIPEGYSVSREKKERFSLILESASTNQTSMYLCASSLRPLTLQETQYFGPGTRLLVL.

The chain carries TRBV5-4 and TRBJ1-3; D unresolved. Germline loops: CDR1 SGHNT, CDR2 YYREEE (reference sequence). The CDR3 length is 16 residues. V dropped 0 bases and J dropped 2 bases, with 12 bases sitting between them. The DNA of the CDR3 is TGTGCCAGCAGCTTGGAGGGTCTAGGGCCTGGAAACACCATATATTTT. Encoded protein: CASSLEGLGPGNTIYF.

The chain links TRBV13 to TRBJ2-7; 9 bases agree with TRBD2. The V segment lost 5 bases and the J segment 2 bases; nucleotides outside the gene matches: 7. This CDR3 spans 15 amino acids. CDR1 is PRHDT, CDR2 FYEKMQ, per germline (reference sequence). The CDR3 bases are TGTGCCAGCAGCCAGGGACTAGCCGATACCTACGAGCAGTACTTC. Residues: CASSQGLADTYEQYF.

V gene TRBV5-4 combines with J gene TRBJ2-3; possibly TRBD1 for D (6 bases). With 0 bases removed from V and 3 bases from J, the gap between germline ends came to 11 bases. This CDR3 is 15 amino acids long. Germline V gene lookup returns CDR1 SGHNT and CDR2 YYREEE (reference sequence). The CDR3 region is CASSLEGGLTDTQYF. The DNA of the CDR3 is TGTGCCAGCAGCTTGGAAGGGGGATTAACAGATACGCAGTATTTT.